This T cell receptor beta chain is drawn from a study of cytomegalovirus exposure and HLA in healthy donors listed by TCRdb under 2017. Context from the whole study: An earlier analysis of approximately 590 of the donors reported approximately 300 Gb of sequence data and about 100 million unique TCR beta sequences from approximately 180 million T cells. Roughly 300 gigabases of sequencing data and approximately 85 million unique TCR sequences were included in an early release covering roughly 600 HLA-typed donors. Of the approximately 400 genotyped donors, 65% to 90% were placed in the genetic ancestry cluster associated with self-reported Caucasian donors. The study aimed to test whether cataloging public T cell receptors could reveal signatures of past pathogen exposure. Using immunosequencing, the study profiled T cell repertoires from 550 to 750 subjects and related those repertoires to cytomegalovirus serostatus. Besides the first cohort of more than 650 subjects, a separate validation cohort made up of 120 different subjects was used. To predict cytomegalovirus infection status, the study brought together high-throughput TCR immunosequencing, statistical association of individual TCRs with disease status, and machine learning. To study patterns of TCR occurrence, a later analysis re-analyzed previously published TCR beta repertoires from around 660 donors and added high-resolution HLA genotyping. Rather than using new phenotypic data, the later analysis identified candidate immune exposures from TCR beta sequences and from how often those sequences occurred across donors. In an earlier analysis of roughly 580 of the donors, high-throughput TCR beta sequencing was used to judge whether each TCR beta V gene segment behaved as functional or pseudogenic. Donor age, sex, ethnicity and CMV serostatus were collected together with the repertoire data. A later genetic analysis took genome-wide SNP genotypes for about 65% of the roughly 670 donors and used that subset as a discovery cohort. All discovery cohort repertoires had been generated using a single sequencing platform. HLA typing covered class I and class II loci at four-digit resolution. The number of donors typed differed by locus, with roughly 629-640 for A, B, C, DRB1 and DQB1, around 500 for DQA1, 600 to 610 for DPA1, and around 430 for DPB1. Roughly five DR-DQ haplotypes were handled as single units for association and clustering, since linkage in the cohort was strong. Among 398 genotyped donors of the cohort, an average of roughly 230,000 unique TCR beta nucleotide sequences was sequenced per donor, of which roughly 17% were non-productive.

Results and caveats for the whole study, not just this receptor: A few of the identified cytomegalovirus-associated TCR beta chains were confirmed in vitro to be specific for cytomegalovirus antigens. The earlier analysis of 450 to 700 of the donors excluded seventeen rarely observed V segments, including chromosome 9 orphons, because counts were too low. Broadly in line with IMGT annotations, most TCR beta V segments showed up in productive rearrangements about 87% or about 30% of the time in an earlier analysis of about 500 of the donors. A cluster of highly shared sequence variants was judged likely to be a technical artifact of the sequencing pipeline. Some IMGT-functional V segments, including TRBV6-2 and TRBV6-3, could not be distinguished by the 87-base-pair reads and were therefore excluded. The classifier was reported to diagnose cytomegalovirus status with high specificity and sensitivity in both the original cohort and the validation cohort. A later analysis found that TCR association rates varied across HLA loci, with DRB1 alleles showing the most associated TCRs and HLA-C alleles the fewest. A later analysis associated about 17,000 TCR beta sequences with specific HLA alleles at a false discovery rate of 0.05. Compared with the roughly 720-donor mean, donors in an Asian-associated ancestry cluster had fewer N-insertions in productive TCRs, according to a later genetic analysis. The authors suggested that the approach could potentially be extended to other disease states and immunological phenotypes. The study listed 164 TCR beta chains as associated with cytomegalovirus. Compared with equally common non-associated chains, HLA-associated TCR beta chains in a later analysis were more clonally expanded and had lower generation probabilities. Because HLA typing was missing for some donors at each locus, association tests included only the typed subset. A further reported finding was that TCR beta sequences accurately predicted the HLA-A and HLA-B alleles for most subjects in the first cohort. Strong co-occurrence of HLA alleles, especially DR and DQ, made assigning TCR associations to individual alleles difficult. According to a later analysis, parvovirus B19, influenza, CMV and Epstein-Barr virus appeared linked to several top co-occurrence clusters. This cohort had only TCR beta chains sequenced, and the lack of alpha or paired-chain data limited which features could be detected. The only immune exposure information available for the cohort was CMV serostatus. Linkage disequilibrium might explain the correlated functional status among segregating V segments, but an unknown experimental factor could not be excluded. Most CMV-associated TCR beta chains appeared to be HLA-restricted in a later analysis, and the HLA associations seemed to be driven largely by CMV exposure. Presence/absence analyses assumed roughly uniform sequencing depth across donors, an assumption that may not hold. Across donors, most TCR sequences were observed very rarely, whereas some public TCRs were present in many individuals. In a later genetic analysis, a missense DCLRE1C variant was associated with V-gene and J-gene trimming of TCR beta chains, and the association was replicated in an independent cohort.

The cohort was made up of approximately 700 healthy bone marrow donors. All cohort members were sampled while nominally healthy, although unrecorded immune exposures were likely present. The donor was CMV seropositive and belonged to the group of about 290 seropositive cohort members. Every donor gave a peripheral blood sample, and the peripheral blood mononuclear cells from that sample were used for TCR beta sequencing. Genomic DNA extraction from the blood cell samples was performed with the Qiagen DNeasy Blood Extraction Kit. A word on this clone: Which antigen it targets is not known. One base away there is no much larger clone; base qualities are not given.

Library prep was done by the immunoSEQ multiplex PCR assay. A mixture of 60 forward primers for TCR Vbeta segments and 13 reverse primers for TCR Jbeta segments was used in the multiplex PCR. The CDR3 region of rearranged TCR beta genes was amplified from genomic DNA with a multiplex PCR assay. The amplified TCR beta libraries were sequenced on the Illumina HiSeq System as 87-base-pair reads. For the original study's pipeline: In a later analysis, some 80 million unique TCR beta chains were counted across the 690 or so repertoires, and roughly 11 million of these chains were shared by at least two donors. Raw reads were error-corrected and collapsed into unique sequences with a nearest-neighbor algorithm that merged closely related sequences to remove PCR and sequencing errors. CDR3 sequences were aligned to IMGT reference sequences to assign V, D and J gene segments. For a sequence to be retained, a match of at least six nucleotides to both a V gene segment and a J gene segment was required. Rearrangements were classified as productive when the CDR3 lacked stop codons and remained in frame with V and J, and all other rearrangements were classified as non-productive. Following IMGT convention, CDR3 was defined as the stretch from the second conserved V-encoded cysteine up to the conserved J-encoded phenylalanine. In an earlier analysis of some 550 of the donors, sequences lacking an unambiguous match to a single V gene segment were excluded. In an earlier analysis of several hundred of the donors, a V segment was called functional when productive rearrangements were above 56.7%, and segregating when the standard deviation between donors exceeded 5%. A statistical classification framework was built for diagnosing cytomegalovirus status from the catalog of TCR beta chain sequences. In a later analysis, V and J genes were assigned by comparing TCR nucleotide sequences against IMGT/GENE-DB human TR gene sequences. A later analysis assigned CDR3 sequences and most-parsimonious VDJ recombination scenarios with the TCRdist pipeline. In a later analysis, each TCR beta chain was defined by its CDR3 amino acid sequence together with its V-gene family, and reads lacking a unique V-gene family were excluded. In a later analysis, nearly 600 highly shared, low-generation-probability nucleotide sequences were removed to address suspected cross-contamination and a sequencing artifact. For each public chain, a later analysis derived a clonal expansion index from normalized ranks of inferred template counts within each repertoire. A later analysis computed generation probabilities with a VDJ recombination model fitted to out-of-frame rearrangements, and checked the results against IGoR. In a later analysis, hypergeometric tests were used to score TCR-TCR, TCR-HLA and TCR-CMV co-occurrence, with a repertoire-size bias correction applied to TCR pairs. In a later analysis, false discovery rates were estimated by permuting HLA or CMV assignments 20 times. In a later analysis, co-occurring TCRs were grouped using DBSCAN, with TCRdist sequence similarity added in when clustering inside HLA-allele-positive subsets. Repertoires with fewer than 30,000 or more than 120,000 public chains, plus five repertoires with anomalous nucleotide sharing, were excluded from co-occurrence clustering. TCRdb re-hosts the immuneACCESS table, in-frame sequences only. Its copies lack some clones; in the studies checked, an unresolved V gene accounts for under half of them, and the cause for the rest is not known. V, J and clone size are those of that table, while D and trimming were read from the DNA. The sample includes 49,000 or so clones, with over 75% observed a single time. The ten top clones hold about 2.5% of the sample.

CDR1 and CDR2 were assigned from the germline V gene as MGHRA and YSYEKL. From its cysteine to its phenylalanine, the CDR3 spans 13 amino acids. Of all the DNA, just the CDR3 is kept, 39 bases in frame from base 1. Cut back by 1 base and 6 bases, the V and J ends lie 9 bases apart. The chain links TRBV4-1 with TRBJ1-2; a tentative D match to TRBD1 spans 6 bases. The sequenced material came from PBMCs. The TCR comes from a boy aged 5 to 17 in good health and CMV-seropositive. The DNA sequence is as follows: TGCGCCAGCAGCCAAGCAGGGGTGGATGGCTACACCTTC. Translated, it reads CASSQAGVDGYTF.